What follows describes a single TCR beta chain. The CDR3 is 13 amino acids. CDR1 and CDR2 (germline): SNHLY, FYNNEI. The V end was cut by 5 bases, the J end by 7 bases, with 11 bases between. This specimen belongs to a study of blood T cell repertoires in COVID-19. In the study overall: Sites across the United States, Italy and Spain contributed samples from acute and convalescent COVID-19. T cells, B-cell-depleted T cells, or PBMCs supplied cDNA or gDNA.

The Seattle patients, enrolled during active infection, were followed longitudinally. Authors' data handling: Amplification of reference gene primers was used by the study to estimate nucleated cell counts. Some clones are missing from TCRdb's copy, which holds only in-frame ones; the method was immunoSEQ multiplex PCR. That table is the source of V, J and clone size, and D and trimming were worked out from the DNA. The sample contains about 75,000 clones, about 86% of which appear only once. The sequenced sample was peripheral blood. The chain combines TRBV2 with TRBJ1-4, with D uncertain. The TCR originated in an elderly man with COVID-19, enrolled during active disease. CDR3 nucleotides: TGTGCCAGCAGTACCTGGGCGGGTGAAAAACTGTTTTTT. As protein: CASSTWAGEKLFF.